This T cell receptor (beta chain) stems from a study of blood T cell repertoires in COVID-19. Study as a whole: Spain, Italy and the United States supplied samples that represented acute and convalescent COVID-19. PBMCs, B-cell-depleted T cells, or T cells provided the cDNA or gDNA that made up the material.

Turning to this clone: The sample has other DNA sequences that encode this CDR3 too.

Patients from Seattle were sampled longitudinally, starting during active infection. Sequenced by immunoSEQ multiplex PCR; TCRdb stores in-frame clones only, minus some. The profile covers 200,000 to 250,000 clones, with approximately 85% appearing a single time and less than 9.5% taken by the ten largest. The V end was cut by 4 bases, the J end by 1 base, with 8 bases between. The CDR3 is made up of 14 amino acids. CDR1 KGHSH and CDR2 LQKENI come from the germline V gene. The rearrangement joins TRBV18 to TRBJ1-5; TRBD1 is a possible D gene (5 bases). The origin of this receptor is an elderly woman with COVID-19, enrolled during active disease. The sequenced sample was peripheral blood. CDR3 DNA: TGTGCCAGCTCACTAGCAGGGAGCAATCAGCCCCAGCATTTT. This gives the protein CASSLAGSNQPQHF.